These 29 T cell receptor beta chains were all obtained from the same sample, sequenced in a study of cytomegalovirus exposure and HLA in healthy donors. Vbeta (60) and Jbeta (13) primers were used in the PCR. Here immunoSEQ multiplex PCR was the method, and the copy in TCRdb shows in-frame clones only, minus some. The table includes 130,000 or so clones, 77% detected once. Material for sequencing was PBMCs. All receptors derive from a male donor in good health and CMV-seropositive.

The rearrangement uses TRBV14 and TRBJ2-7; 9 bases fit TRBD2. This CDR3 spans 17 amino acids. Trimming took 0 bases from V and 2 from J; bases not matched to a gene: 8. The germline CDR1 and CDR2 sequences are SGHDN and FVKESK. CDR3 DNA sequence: TGTGCCAGCAGCCAAGATCTTGGGCTAGCGGGAACCTACGAGCAGTACTTC. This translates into CASSQDLGLAGTYEQYF.

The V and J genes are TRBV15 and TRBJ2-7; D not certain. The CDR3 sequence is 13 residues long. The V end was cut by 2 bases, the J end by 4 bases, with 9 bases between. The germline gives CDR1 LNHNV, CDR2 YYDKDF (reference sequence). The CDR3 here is CATSRTQNYEQYF. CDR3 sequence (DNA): TGTGCCACCAGCAGAACCCAGAATTACGAGCAGTACTTC. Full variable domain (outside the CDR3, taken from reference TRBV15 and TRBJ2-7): DAMVIQNPRYQVTQFGKPVTLSCSQTLNHNVMYWYQQKSSQAPKLLFHYYDKDFNNEADTPDNFQSRRPNTSFCFLDIRSPGLGDTAMYLCATSRTQNYEQYFGPGTRLTVT.

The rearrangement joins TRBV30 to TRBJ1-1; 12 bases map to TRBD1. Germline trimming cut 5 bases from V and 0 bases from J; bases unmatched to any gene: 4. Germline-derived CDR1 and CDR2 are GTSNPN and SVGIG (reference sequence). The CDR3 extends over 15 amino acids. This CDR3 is CAWGGQGAMNTEAFF. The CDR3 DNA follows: TGTGCCTGGGGGGGACAGGGGGCAATGAACACTGAAGCTTTCTTT.

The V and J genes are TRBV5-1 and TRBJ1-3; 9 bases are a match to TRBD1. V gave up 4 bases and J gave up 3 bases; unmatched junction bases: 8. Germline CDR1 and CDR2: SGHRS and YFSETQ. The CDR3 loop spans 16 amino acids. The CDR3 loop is CASSPGGTGSGNTIYF. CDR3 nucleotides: TGCGCCAGCAGCCCGGGGGGGACAGGGAGTGGAAACACCATATATTTT.

CDR3 in DNA: TGTGCCAGCAGTTACCGGACTAGCGGGAGGGGAGATGAGCAGTTCTTC. Encoded protein: CASSYRTSGRGDEQFF. The rearrangement joins TRBV6-6 to TRBJ2-1, with 15 bases fitting TRBD2. Germline assignment: CDR1 MNHNY and CDR2 SVGAGI (reference sequence). This CDR3 comprises 16 residues. J gave up 8 bases and V 2 bases, and 4 bases lay outside the gene matches.

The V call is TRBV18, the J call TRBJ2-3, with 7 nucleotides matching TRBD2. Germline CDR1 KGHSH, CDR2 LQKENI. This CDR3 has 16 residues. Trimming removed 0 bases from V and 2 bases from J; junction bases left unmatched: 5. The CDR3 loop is CASSPPSSGFTDTQYF. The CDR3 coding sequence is TGTGCCAGCTCACCACCGTCTAGCGGATTCACAGATACGCAGTATTTT.

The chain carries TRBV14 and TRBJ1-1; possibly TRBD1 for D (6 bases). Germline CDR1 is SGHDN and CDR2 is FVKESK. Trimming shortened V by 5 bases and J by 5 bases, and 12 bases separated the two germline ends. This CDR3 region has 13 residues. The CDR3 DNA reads TGTGCCAGCAGCTCGGGAGGGGGTACTGAAGCTTTCTTT. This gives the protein CASSSGGGTEAFF.

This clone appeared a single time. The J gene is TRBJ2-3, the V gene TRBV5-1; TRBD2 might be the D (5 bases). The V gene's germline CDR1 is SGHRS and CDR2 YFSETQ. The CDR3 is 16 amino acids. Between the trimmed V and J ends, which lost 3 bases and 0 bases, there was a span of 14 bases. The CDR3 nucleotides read TGCGCCAGCAGCTCACCCGCGGGCAGAAGCACAGATACGCAGTATTTT. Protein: CASSSPAGRSTDTQYF. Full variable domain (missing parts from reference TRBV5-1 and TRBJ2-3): KAGVTQTPRYLIKTRGQQVTLSCSPISGHRSVSWYQQTPGQGLQFLFEYFSETQRNKGNFPGRFSGRQFSNSRSEMNVSTLELGDSALYLCASSSPAGRSTDTQYFGPGTRLTVL.

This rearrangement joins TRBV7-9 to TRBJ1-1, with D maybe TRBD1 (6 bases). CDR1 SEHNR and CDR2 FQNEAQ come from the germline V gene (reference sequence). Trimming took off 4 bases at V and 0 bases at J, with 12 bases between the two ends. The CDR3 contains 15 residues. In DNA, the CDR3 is TGTGCCAGCAGCTCCGGACAGACACTGAACACTGAAGCTTTCTTT. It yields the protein CASSSGQTLNTEAFF. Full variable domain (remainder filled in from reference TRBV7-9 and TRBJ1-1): DTGVSQNPRHKITKRGQNVTFRCDPISEHNRLYWYRQTLGQGPEFLTYFQNEAQLEKSRLLSDRFSAERPKGSFSTLEIQRTEQGDSAMYLCASSSGQTLNTEAFFGQGTRLTVV.

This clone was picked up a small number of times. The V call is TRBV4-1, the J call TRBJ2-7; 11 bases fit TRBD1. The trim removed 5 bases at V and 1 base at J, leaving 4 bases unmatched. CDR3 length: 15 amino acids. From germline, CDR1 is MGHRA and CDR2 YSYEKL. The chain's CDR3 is CASSSGTGGSYEQYF. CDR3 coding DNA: TGCGCCAGCAGCTCGGGGACAGGGGGATCCTACGAGCAGTACTTC.

For the CDR3, the DNA is TGTGCCAGCAGTTACTCACCGGTCTATGGCTACACCTTC. It translates to CASSYSPVYGYTF. The chain has TRBV6-5 and TRBJ1-2; D uncertain. The CDR3 length is 13 residues. Germline loops: CDR1 MNHEY, CDR2 SVGAGI. Trimming took off 0 bases at V and 4 bases at J, with 6 bases between the two ends.

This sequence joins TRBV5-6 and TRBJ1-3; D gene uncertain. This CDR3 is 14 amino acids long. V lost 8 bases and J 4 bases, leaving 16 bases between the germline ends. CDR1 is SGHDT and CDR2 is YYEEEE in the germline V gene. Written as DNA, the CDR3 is TGTGCCAGTGGCCGGTGGGCAGCCGGAAACACCATATATTTT. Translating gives CASGRWAAGNTIYF.

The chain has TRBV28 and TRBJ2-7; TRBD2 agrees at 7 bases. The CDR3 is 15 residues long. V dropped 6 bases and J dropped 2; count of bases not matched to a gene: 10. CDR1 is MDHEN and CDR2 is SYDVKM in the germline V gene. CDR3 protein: CASSPPPAGAYEQYF. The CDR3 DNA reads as TGTGCCAGCAGCCCACCCCCGGCGGGGGCCTACGAGCAGTACTTC.

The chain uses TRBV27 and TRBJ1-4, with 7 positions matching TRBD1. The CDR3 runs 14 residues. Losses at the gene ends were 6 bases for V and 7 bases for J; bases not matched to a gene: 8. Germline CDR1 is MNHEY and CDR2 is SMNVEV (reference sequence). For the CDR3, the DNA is TGTGCCAGCAGACCACAGGGGTTCGGTGAAAAACTGTTTTTT. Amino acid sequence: CASRPQGFGEKLFF.

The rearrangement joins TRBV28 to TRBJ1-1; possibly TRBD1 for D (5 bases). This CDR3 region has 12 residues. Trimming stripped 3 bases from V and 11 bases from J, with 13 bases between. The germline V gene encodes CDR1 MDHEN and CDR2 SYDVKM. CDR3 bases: TGTGCCAGCAGTTTGTTAAATGGGGGGGCTTTCTTT. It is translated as CASSLLNGGAFF.

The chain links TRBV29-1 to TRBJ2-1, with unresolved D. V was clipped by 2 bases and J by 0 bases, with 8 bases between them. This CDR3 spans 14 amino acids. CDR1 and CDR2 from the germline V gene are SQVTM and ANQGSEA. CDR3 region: CSVEMHFSYNEQFF. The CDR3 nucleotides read TGCAGCGTTGAAATGCACTTCTCCTACAATGAGCAGTTCTTC.

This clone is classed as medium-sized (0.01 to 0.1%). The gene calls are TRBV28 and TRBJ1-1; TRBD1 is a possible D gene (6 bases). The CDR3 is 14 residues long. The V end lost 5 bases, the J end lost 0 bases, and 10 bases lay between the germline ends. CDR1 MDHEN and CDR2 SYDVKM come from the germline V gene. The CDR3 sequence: CASSHGQMNTEAFF. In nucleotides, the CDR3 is TGTGCCAGCAGTCATGGACAGATGAACACTGAAGCTTTCTTT.

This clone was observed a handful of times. CDR3 nucleotide sequence: TGTGCCAGCAGCGGACACCGCTACAATGAGCAGTTCTTC. This translates into CASSGHRYNEQFF. This chain joins TRBV14 and TRBJ2-1; D is possibly TRBD1 (5 bases). V was clipped by 5 bases and J by 3 bases, with 8 bases between them. Germline V gene data show CDR1 as SGHDN and CDR2 as FVKESK. This CDR3 contains 13 residues. The complete variable domain, with remaining parts taken from reference TRBV14 and TRBJ2-1, reads EAGVTQFPSHSVIEKGQTVTLRCDPISGHDNLYWYRRVMGKEIKFLLHFVKESKQDESGMPNNRFLAERTGGTYSTLKVQPAELEDSGVYFCASSGHRYNEQFFGPGTRLTVL.

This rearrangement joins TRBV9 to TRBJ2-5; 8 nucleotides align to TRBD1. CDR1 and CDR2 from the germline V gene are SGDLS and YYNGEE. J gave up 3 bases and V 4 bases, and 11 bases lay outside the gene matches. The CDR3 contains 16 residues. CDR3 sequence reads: CASSRTSAGGEETQYF. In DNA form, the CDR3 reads TGTGCCAGCAGCCGCACATCGGCAGGGGGCGAAGAGACCCAGTACTTC. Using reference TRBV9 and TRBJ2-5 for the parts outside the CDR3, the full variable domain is DSGVTQTPKHLITATGQRVTLRCSPRSGDLSVYWYQQSLDQGLQFLIQYYNGEERAKGNILERFSAQQFPDLHSELNLSSLELGDSALYFCASSRTSAGGEETQYFGPGTRLLVL.

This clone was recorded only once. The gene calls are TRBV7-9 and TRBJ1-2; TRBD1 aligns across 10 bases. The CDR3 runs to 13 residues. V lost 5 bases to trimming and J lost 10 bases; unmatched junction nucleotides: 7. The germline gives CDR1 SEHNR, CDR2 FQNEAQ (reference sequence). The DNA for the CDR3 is TGTGCCAGCAGCACAGACAGGGGGCAAGACTACACCTTC. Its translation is CASSTDRGQDYTF.

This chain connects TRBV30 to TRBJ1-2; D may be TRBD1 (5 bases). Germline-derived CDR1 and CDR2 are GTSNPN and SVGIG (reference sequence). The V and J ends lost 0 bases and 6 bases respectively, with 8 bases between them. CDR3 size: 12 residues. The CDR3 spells CAWSVTGNGYTF. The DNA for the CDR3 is TGTGCCTGGAGTGTAACAGGCAATGGCTACACCTTC.

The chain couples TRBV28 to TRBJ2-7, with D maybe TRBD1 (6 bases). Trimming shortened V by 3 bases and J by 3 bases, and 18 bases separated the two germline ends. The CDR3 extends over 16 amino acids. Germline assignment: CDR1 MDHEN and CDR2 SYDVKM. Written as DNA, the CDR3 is TGTGCCAGCAGTTTTGTTTTGGGGGCGGTTTACTACGAGCAGTACTTC. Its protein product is CASSFVLGAVYYEQYF.

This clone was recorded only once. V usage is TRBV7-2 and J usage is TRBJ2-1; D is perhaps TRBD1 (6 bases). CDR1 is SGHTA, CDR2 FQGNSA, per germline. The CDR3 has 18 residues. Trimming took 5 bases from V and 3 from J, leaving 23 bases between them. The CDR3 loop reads CASSPSGGAKGIYNEQFF. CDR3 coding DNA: TGTGCCAGCAGCCCGAGTGGGGGCGCGAAGGGGATCTACAATGAGCAGTTCTTC.

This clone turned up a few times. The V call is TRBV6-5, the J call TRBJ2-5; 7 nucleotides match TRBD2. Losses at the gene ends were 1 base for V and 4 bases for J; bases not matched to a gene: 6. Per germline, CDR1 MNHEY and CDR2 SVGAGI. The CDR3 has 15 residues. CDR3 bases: TGTGCCAGCAGTTACTGGGGAGGGCCTTTAGAGACCCAGTACTTC. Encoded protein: CASSYWGGPLETQYF.

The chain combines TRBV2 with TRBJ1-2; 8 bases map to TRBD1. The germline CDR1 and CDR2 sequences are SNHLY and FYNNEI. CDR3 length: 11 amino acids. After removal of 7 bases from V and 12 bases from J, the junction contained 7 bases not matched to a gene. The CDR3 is CASIGTGGHTF. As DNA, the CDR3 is TGTGCCAGCATTGGGACAGGTGGGCACACCTTC.

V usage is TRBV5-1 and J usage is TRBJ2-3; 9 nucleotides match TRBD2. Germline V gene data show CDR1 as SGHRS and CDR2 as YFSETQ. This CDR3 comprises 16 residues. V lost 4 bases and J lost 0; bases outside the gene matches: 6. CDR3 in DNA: TGCGCCAGCAGCGTAAGACTAGCGGAGAGCACAGATACGCAGTATTTT. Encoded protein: CASSVRLAESTDTQYF.

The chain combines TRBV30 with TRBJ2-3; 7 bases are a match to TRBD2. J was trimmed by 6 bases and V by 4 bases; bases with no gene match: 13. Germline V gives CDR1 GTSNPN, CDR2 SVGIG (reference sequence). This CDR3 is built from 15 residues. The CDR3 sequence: CAWTIGGGGGDTQYF. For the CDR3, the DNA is TGTGCCTGGACGATTGGTGGCGGGGGAGGTGATACGCAGTATTTT.

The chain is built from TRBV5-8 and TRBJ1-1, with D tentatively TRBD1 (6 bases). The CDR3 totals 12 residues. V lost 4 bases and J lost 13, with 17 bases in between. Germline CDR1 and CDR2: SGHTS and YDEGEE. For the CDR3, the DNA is TGTGCCAGCAGCATTGACAGGAATAAGCTTTTCTTT. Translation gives CASSIDRNKLFF. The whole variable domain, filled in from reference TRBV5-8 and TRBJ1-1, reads EAGVTQSPTHLIKTRGQQATLRCSPISGHTSVYWYQQALGLGLQFLLWYDEGEERNRGNFPPRFSGRQFPNYSSELNVNALELEDSALYLCASSIDRNKLFFGQGTRLTVV.

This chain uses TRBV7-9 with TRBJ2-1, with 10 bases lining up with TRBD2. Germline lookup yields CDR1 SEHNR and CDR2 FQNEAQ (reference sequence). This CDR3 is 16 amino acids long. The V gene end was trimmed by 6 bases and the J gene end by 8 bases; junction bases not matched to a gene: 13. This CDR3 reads CASRAPLAGDRDEQFF. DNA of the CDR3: TGTGCCAGCAGGGCCCCCCTAGCGGGAGATCGCGATGAGCAGTTCTTC.